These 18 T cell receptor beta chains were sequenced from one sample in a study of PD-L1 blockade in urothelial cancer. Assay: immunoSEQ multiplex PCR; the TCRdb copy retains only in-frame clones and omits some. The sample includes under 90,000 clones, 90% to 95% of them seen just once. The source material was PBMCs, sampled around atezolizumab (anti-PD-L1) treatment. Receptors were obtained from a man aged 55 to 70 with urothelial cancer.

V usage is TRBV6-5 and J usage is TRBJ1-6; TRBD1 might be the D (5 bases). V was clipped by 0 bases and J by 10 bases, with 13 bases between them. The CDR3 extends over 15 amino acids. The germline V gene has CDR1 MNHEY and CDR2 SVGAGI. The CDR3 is CASSYSGGGPSPLHF. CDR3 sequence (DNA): TGTGCCAGCAGTTACTCGGGGGGAGGACCCTCACCCCTCCACTTT.

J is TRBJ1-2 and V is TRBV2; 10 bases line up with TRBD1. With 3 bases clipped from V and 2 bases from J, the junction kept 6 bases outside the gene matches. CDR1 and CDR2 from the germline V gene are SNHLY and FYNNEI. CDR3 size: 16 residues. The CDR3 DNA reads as TGTGCCAGCAGTGACGAAGGGACAGGGGTCAACTATGGCTACACCTTC. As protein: CASSDEGTGVNYGYTF.

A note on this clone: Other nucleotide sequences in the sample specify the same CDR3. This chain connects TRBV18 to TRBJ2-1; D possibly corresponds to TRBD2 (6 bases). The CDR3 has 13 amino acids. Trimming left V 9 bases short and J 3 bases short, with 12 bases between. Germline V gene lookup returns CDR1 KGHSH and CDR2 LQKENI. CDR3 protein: CASSPGLYNEQFF. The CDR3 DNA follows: TGTGCCAGTAGTCCGGGACTCTACAATGAGCAGTTCTTC.

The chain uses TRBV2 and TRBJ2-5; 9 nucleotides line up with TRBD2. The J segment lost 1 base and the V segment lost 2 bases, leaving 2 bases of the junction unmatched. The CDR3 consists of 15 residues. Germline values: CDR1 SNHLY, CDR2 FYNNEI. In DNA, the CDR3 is TGTGCCAGCAGTGAACTAGCGGGGTTCCAAGAGACCCAGTACTTC. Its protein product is CASSELAGFQETQYF.

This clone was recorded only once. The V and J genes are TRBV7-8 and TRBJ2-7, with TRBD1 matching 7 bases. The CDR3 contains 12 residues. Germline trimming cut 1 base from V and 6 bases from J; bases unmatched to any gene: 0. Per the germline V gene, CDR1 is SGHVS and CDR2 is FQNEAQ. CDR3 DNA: TGTGCCAGCAGCTTAGACAGGGGCGAGCAGTACTTC. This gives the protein CASSLDRGEQYF.

The CDR3 sequence: CASSLAGTDTQYF. CDR3 DNA: TGTGCCAGCAGCTTAGCGGGCACAGATACGCAGTATTTT. The chain combines TRBV11-3 with TRBJ2-3; no reliable D call. V was trimmed by 1 base and J by 1 base, leaving 3 bases between them. The CDR3 has 13 residues. Germline V CDR1 and CDR2: SGHNT, YENEEA.

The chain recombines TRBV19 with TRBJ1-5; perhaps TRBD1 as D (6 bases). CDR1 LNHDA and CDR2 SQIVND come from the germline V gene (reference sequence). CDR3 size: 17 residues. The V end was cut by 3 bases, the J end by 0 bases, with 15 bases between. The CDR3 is CASSIRWRTDSNQPQHF. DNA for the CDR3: TGTGCCAGTAGTATCAGGTGGAGGACAGATAGCAATCAGCCCCAGCATTTT.

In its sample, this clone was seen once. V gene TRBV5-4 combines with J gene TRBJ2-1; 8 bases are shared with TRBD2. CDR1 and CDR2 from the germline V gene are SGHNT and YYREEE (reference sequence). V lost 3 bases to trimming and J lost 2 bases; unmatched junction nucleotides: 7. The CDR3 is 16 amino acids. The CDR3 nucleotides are TGTGCCAGCAGCTCATTAGCGGGAATTGCCTACAATGAGCAGTTCTTC. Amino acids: CASSSLAGIAYNEQFF.

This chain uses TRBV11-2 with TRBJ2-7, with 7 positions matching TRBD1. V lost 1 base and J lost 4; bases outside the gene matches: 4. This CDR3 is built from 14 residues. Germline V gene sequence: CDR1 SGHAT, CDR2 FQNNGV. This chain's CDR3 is CASSLGQGVYEQYF. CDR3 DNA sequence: TGTGCCAGCAGCTTAGGGCAGGGGGTTTACGAGCAGTACTTC. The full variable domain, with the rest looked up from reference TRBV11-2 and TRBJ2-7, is EAGVAQSPRYKIIEKRQSVAFWCNPISGHATLYWYQQILGQGPKLLIQFQNNGVVDDSQLPKDRFSAERLKGVDSTLKIQPAKLEDSAVYLCASSLGQGVYEQYFGPGTRLTVT.

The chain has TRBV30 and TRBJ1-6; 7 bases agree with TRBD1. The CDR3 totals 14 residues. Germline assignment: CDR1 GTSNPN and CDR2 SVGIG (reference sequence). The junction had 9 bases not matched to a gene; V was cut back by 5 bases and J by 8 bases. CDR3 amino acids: CAWVPGGWDSPLHF. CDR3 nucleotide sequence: TGTGCCTGGGTCCCAGGGGGATGGGATTCACCCCTCCACTTT.

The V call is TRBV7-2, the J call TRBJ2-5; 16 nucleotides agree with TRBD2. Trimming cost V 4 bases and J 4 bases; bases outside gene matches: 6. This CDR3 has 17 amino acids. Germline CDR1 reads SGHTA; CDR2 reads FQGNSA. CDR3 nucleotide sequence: TGTGCCAGCAGCTCCGGGACTAGCGGGGGGGCCGGAGAGACCCAGTACTTC. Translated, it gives CASSSGTSGGAGETQYF.

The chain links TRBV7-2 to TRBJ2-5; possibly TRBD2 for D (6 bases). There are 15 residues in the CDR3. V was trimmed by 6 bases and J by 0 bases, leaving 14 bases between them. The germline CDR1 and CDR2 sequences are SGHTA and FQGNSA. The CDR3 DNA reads TGTGCCAGCAGGCCCAGGAGGGCGGACCAAGAGACCCAGTACTTC. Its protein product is CASRPRRADQETQYF.

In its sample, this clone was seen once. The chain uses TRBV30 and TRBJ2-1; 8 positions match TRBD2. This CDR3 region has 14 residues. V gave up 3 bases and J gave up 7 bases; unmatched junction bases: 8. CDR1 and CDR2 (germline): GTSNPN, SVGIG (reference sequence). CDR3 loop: CAWSYGGGRNEQFF. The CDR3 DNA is TGTGCCTGGAGCTACGGGGGGGGAAGGAATGAGCAGTTCTTC.

The CDR3 region has the DNA TGTGCCAGCAGCTCCGGAAGGACTAGCGGGGGCCTAGATACGCAGTATTTT. Its translation: CASSSGRTSGGLDTQYF. V gene TRBV7-7 combines with J gene TRBJ2-3; TRBD2 matches at 13 bases. Germline V gene lookup returns CDR1 SSHAT and CDR2 FNYEAQ (reference sequence). This CDR3 comprises 17 residues. V lost 4 bases to trimming and J lost 5 bases; unmatched junction nucleotides: 9.

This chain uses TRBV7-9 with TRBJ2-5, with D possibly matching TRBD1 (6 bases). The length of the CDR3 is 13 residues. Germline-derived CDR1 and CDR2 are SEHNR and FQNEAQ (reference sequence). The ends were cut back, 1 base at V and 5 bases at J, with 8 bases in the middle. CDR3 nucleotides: TGTGCCAGCAGCTTAGACAGGGCGGAGACCCAGTACTTC. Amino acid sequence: CASSLDRAETQYF. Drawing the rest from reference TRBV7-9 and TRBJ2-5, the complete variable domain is DTGVSQNPRHKITKRGQNVTFRCDPISEHNRLYWYRQTLGQGPEFLTYFQNEAQLEKSRLLSDRFSAERPKGSFSTLEIQRTEQGDSAMYLCASSLDRAETQYFGPGTRLLVL.

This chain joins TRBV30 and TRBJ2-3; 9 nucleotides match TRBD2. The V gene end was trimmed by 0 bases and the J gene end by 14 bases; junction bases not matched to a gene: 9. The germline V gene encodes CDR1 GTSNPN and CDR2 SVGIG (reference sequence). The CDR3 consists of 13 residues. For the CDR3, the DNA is TGTGCCTGGAGTGTACAGGTGGGGACTAGCTTGTATTTT. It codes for CAWSVQVGTSLYF.

CDR3 coding DNA: TGTGCCAGCAGCCAAGTAGGGAGACTAGCGGGAGTTAATGAGCAGTTCTTC. Its translation: CASSQVGRLAGVNEQFF. This chain joins TRBV14 and TRBJ2-1; 12 nucleotides match TRBD2. CDR1 is SGHDN, CDR2 FVKESK, per germline. The CDR3 consists of 17 residues. Trimming cost V 1 base and J 7 bases; bases outside gene matches: 8.

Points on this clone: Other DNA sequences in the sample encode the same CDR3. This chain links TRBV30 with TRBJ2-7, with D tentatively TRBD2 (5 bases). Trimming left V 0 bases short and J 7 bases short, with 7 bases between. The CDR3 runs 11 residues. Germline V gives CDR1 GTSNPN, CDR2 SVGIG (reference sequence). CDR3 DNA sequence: TGTGCCTGGAGTGTAGGCGGGGAGCAGTACTTC. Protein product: CAWSVGGEQYF.